The present entry profiles one T cell receptor beta chain with its context. Its antigen is not known. The sample is drawn from a study of cytomegalovirus exposure and HLA in healthy donors. Across the whole study: Unique TCR beta sequences numbering about 100 million came from 190 million or so T cells in an earlier analysis. Points from the study as a whole: Earlier findings revealed that most TCR beta V segments proved productive either about 87% or about 30% of the time.

This CDR3 is 15 amino acids long. Trimming cost V 3 bases and J 0 bases, with 12 bases left between them. Germline-derived CDR1 and CDR2 are MNHNS and SASEGT. 13 Jbeta primers and 60 Vbeta primers were used for the PCR. Profiling relied on immunoSEQ multiplex PCR, and the TCRdb table lists in-frame clones only, not all of them. The sample records just over 25,000 clones, 70% being singletons. The receptor comes from a woman in her forties or fifties in good health and CMV-seronegative. What was sequenced was PBMCs. The rearrangement uses TRBV6-1 and TRBJ2-7, with D uncertain. CDR3 DNA sequence: TGTGCCAGCAGTGATCCACTAATGAGCTCCTACGAGCAGTACTTC. Its protein is CASSDPLMSSYEQYF.